Shown below are 21 T cell receptor beta chains from a single sample sequenced in a study of T cell responses to AZD1222 COVID-19 vaccine. The assay was immunoSEQ multiplex PCR, and TCRdb's table has in-frame clones only and misses some. Among about 130,000 clones listed, about 90% were seen once. The source was peripheral blood, collected on day 0 of MenACWY control vaccination. These receptors were taken from an adult in good health.

The gene calls are TRBV28 and TRBJ1-2; D gene unclear. CDR3 size: 11 residues. The germline gives CDR1 MDHEN, CDR2 SYDVKM. The CDR3 loop is CVTQTNYGYTF. CDR3 in DNA: TGTGTTACTCAAACTAACTATGGCTACACCTTC.

This clone showed up just once. The chain uses TRBV6-2 or TRBV6-3 and TRBJ1-3, with 7 bases lining up with TRBD1. Germline assignment: CDR1 MNHEY and CDR2 SVGEGT. Trimming cost V 5 bases and J 0 bases; bases outside gene matches: 7. This CDR3 spans 16 amino acids. This CDR3 is CASSRRDSHSGNTIYF. The CDR3 DNA sequence: TGTGCCAGCAGTCGCCGGGACAGCCACTCTGGAAACACCATATATTTT.

V is TRBV5-6 and J is TRBJ2-7; D unresolved. The germline V and J ends were trimmed by 0 bases and 2 bases, with 12 bases remaining between them. The CDR3 loop spans 15 amino acids. The germline gives CDR1 SGHDT, CDR2 YYEEEE. CDR3 in DNA: TGTGCCAGCAGCTTGGGATCCGTCTTTACCTACGAGCAGTACTTC. Its translation is CASSLGSVFTYEQYF.

V usage is TRBV24-1 and J usage is TRBJ2-1; no reliable D call. The CDR3 spans 12 residues. V was shortened by 7 bases and J by 8 bases, with 11 bases between the two germline ends. The V gene's germline CDR1 is KGHDR and CDR2 SFDVKD. The CDR3 sequence is CATRNSLYEQFF. CDR3 nucleotides: TGTGCCACCAGAAACAGTCTTTATGAGCAGTTCTTC.

This clone was picked up one time. The V and J genes are TRBV10-2 and TRBJ1-4, with D possibly TRBD1 on 6 matching bases. The CDR3 has 16 amino acids. Trimming cost V 6 bases and J 5 bases, with 19 bases left between them. Germline V gene lookup returns CDR1 WSHSY and CDR2 SAAADI. This CDR3 reads CASSRRDTGGNEKLFF. CDR3 DNA sequence: TGCGCCAGCAGCCGTCGGGACACCGGAGGGAATGAAAAACTGTTTTTT.

The chain has TRBV3-1 (or the pseudogene TRBV3-2) and TRBJ1-6; no definite D call. The ends were cut back, 6 bases at V and 11 bases at J, with 11 bases in the middle. Per germline, CDR1 LGHDT and CDR2 YNNKEL (reference sequence). This CDR3 contains 12 residues. The CDR3: CASSRTDPPLHF. DNA of the CDR3: TGTGCCAGCAGTCGAACGGATCCACCCCTCCACTTT.

V and J are TRBV2 and TRBJ1-1; D is uncertain. Trimming removed 4 bases at V and 0 bases at J, with 6 bases between. The germline V gene encodes CDR1 SNHLY and CDR2 FYNNEI. The CDR3 loop spans 13 amino acids. This CDR3 is CASSVAVNTEAFF. DNA of the CDR3: TGTGCCAGCAGTGTGGCGGTGAACACTGAAGCTTTCTTT.

The V gene is TRBV5-1, the J gene TRBJ1-3; no clear D gene. Germline V lookup: CDR1 SGHRS, CDR2 YFSETQ. The CDR3 sequence is 16 residues long. The germline V and J ends were trimmed by 1 base and 0 bases, with 11 bases remaining between them. The CDR3 here is CASSLMSVDSGNTIYF. The CDR3 region has the DNA TGCGCCAGCAGCTTGATGTCAGTGGACTCTGGAAACACCATATATTTT.

The chain joins TRBV28 to TRBJ1-1; D uncertain. Trimming cost V 5 bases and J 1 base, with 17 bases left between them. The CDR3 is 16 amino acids. Germline-derived CDR1 and CDR2 are MDHEN and SYDVKM. The CDR3 loop reads CASSTLDGLKNTEAFF. Written as DNA, the CDR3 is TGTGCCAGCAGTACCCTTGACGGACTAAAGAACACTGAAGCTTTCTTT.

The chain employs TRBV6-5 and TRBJ2-7; maybe TRBD1 (6 bases). In germline, CDR1 is MNHEY, CDR2 SVGAGI. This CDR3 is built from 13 residues. Trimming removed 8 bases from V and 2 bases from J, with 13 bases in between. CDR3 region: CASGQGITYEQYF. CDR3 in DNA: TGTGCCAGCGGGCAGGGGATTACCTACGAGCAGTACTTC.

This chain links TRBV9 with TRBJ2-5; D tentatively reads TRBD1 or TRBD2 (5 bases each). The CDR3 extends over 15 amino acids. V was clipped by 1 base and J by 5 bases, with 15 bases between them. Per germline, CDR1 SGDLS and CDR2 YYNGEE. The CDR3 bases are TGTGCCAGCAGCGTAACGAGGAGTTGGGGGGAGACCCAGTACTTC. The encoded protein is CASSVTRSWGETQYF.

V and J are TRBV29-1 and TRBJ2-1; D remains unclear. V lost 4 bases and J 9 bases, leaving 10 bases between the germline ends. The CDR3 covers 11 residues. Germline assignment: CDR1 SQVTM and CDR2 ANQGSEA. CDR3 sequence: CSVAVLGEQFF. The DNA of the CDR3 is TGCAGCGTTGCGGTGTTGGGTGAGCAGTTCTTC.

This chain links TRBV6-5 with TRBJ2-5; TRBD1 might be the D (6 bases). With 0 bases removed from V and 5 bases from J, the gap between germline ends came to 16 bases. CDR1 is MNHEY and CDR2 is SVGAGI in the germline V gene. The CDR3 extends over 16 amino acids. The CDR3 here is CASSYSTDRRRETQYF. In DNA form, the CDR3 reads TGTGCCAGCAGTTACTCGACCGACAGGCGGAGGGAGACCCAGTACTTC.

The chain carries TRBV5-1 and TRBJ1-2; possible D gene TRBD1, 5 bases. V was cut by 2 bases and J by 6 bases, with 20 bases left in between. This CDR3 contains 16 residues. CDR1 and CDR2 (germline): SGHRS, YFSETQ. The CDR3 spells CASSLNSRVYGDGYTF. The CDR3, as DNA: TGCGCCAGCAGCTTAAACTCCAGGGTATATGGCGATGGCTACACCTTC.

This clone was counted once. The chain has TRBV5-6 and TRBJ1-4; TRBD1 matches 9 bases. Unmatched junction bases numbered 4, after V lost 4 bases and J lost 3 bases. Germline V gene sequence: CDR1 SGHDT, CDR2 YYEEEE. The length of the CDR3 is 15 residues. CDR3: CASSPQGAANEKLFF. The DNA for the CDR3 is TGTGCCAGCAGCCCACAGGGGGCGGCTAATGAAAAACTGTTTTTT.

V is TRBV18 and J is TRBJ1-4; D is ambiguous. The CDR3 is made up of 15 amino acids. Germline CDR1 and CDR2: KGHSH and LQKENI. With 3 bases removed from V and 0 bases from J, the gap between germline ends came to 8 bases. The CDR3: CASSPNRPTNEKLFF. DNA of the CDR3: TGTGCCAGCTCACCTAACAGACCAACTAATGAAAAACTGTTTTTT.

The rearrangement links TRBV11-2 to TRBJ2-1; D may be TRBD1 (5 bases). Per the germline V gene, CDR1 is SGHAT and CDR2 is FQNNGV. The CDR3 runs to 14 residues. The V end lost 5 bases, the J end lost 8 bases, and 16 bases lay between the germline ends. The CDR3, as DNA: TGTGCCAGCAGCCCATCGAGGCAGGGCTATGAGCAGTTCTTC. Its protein product is CASSPSRQGYEQFF.

The chain joins TRBV5-6 to TRBJ1-1; a possible D gene is TRBD1 (5 bases). Germline V gene lookup returns CDR1 SGHDT and CDR2 YYEEEE. The CDR3 extends over 14 amino acids. The V and J ends lost 4 bases and 0 bases respectively, with 10 bases between them. CDR3 bases: TGTGCCAGCAGCGCGGACAACATGAACACTGAAGCTTTCTTT. This sequence encodes CASSADNMNTEAFF.

The chain carries TRBV7-6 and TRBJ2-1, with 9 positions matching TRBD1. CDR1 and CDR2 from the germline V gene are SGHVS and FNYEAQ. The CDR3 runs 20 residues. Trimming cost V 5 bases and J 4 bases; bases outside gene matches: 21. CDR3 sequence: CASSPRSPGQGIGEYNEQFF. CDR3 in DNA: TGTGCCAGCAGCCCAAGGTCGCCGGGACAGGGCATCGGAGAATACAATGAGCAGTTCTTC. The variable domain in full, completed from reference TRBV7-6 and TRBJ2-1, reads GAGVSQSPRYKVTKRGQDVALRCDPISGHVSLYWYRQALGQGPEFLTYFNYEAQQDKSGLPNDRFSAERPEGSISTLTIQRTEQRDSAMYRCASSPRSPGQGIGEYNEQFFGPGTRLTVL.

The V call is TRBV28, the J call TRBJ1-6; D uncertain. This CDR3 region has 12 residues. Germline-derived CDR1 and CDR2 are MDHEN and SYDVKM. Trimming stripped 2 bases from V and 9 bases from J, with 5 bases between. The CDR3 loop reads CASSLRASPLHF. DNA for the CDR3: TGTGCCAGCAGTTTAAGGGCTTCACCCCTCCACTTT. The full variable domain, with the rest looked up from reference TRBV28 and TRBJ1-6, is DVKVTQSSRYLVKRTGEKVFLECVQDMDHENMFWYRQDPGLGLRLIYFSYDVKMKEKGDIPEGYSVSREKKERFSLILESASTNQTSMYLCASSLRASPLHFGNGTRLTVT.

V gene TRBV15 combines with J gene TRBJ2-5; 10 bases map to TRBD2. Germline CDR1 LNHNV, CDR2 YYDKDF (reference sequence). The CDR3 consists of 16 residues. With 5 bases clipped from V and 3 bases from J, the junction kept 9 bases outside the gene matches. In DNA form, the CDR3 reads TGTGCCACCAGCGGGATAGCGGGGGGACGTAAAGAGACCCAGTACTTC. It translates to CATSGIAGGRKETQYF.